This T cell receptor (beta chain) came from a study of shared clonotypes between healthy human individuals. Findings and limits, study-wide: Incomplete sequencing of sorted subsets was indicated by rarefaction despite large depth.

Terminally differentiated effector memory CD45RA+ cells were left out of the naive CD8 fraction, which was CD45RO-negative and positively selected for CCR7. Some clones are missing from TCRdb's copy, which holds only in-frame ones; the method was immunoSEQ multiplex PCR. The data show some 2.1 million clones, just under 95% seen once. The CDR3 loop spans 14 amino acids. Trimming removed 0 bases from V and 5 bases from J, with 8 bases in between. Germline V gene lookup returns CDR1 MNHEY and CDR2 SMNVEV (reference sequence). Turning to this clone: Its specificity is not known.

This TCR came from a man aged 18 to 30 in good health. Some clones in this sample may be carry-over from other donors' samples. The sequenced sample consisted of naive CD8+ T cells from PBMCs. The chain has TRBV27 and TRBJ1-3; D is ambiguous. The CDR3 protein is CASSLSPARNTIYF. DNA of the CDR3: TGTGCCAGCAGTTTATCTCCAGCAAGAAACACCATATATTTT.